Each of the 8 T cell receptor beta chains below was sequenced from the same sample in a study of blood T cell repertoires in COVID-19. Clones were read by immunoSEQ multiplex PCR, and TCRdb kept only the in-frame ones, dropping some. This sample has approximately 120,000 clones, with around 76% found just once. The sample taken for sequencing was peripheral blood. The receptors derive from a human donor in a cohort sampled during active COVID-19.

The chain has TRBV4-1 and TRBJ1-2; D call uncertain. The ends were cut back, 5 bases at V and 0 bases at J, with 13 bases in the middle. CDR3 length: 15 residues. CDR1 and CDR2 from the germline V gene are MGHRA and YSYEKL. The CDR3 sequence is CASSVAGGANYGYTF. CDR3 in DNA: TGCGCCAGCAGCGTCGCGGGAGGAGCTAACTATGGCTACACCTTC.

The chain uses TRBV15 and TRBJ2-3; TRBD2 aligns across 7 bases. The V gene's germline CDR1 is LNHNV and CDR2 YYDKDF (reference sequence). V dropped 5 bases and J dropped 0; count of bases not matched to a gene: 2. The CDR3 totals 14 residues. The CDR3 region is CATSPGGSTDTQYF. For the CDR3, the DNA is TGTGCCACCAGCCCGGGGGGAAGCACAGATACGCAGTATTTT.

The sample holds a few counts of this clone. The rearrangement links TRBV10-1 to TRBJ1-4; no clear D. Germline CDR1 WNHNN, CDR2 SYGVQD (reference sequence). Trimming stripped 4 bases from V and 3 bases from J, with 12 bases between. The length of the CDR3 is 15 residues. The CDR3 reads CASSGMTGANEKLFF. CDR3 in DNA: TGCGCCAGCAGTGGGATGACGGGAGCTAATGAAAAACTGTTTTTT.

V is TRBV5-1 and J is TRBJ2-7, with D perhaps TRBD1 (5 bases). The CDR3 loop spans 11 amino acids. The germline V gene encodes CDR1 SGHRS and CDR2 YFSETQ. V was shortened by 6 bases and J by 7 bases, with 11 bases between the two germline ends. CDR3 nucleotide sequence: TGCGCCAGCACGCTAGGGGTGGAGCAGTACTTC. It is translated as CASTLGVEQYF.

The J gene is TRBJ1-2, the V gene TRBV15; unclear D gene. CDR1 and CDR2 from the germline V gene are LNHNV and YYDKDF (reference sequence). V was shortened by 0 bases and J by 4 bases, with 9 bases between the two germline ends. This CDR3 contains 14 residues. CDR3 in DNA: TGTGCCACCAGCAGAGATCAACAGCTCTATGGCTACACCTTC. Translation gives CATSRDQQLYGYTF.

This clone has a handful of counts. The V call is TRBV28, the J call TRBJ2-5; TRBD1 aligns across 10 bases. CDR1 and CDR2 (germline): MDHEN, SYDVKM. This CDR3 region has 15 residues. V was clipped by 6 bases and J by 5 bases; unmatched bases: 9. The CDR3 DNA sequence: TGTGCCAGCAGGCCCGGGACAGGGGATTTGGAGACCCAGTACTTC. Translation: CASRPGTGDLETQYF.

V and J are TRBV6-5 and TRBJ2-7, with D possibly TRBD2 on 5 matching bases. The ends were cut back, 7 bases at V and 6 bases at J, with 19 bases in the middle. The germline gives CDR1 MNHEY, CDR2 SVGAGI. This CDR3 is built from 14 residues. In DNA, the CDR3 is TGTGCCAGCAAAACGTTGGTGGGGAGTAGCGAGCAGTACTTC. Protein product: CASKTLVGSSEQYF.

The genes are TRBV5-1 and TRBJ1-6, with D unclear. Trimming removed 2 bases from V and 9 bases from J, with 18 bases in between. CDR1 is SGHRS and CDR2 is YFSETQ in the germline V gene. The CDR3 loop spans 16 amino acids. CDR3 coding DNA: TGCGCCAGCAGCTTAAATCCGGGGTCGGGATCTTCACCCCTCCACTTT. Residues: CASSLNPGSGSSPLHF.